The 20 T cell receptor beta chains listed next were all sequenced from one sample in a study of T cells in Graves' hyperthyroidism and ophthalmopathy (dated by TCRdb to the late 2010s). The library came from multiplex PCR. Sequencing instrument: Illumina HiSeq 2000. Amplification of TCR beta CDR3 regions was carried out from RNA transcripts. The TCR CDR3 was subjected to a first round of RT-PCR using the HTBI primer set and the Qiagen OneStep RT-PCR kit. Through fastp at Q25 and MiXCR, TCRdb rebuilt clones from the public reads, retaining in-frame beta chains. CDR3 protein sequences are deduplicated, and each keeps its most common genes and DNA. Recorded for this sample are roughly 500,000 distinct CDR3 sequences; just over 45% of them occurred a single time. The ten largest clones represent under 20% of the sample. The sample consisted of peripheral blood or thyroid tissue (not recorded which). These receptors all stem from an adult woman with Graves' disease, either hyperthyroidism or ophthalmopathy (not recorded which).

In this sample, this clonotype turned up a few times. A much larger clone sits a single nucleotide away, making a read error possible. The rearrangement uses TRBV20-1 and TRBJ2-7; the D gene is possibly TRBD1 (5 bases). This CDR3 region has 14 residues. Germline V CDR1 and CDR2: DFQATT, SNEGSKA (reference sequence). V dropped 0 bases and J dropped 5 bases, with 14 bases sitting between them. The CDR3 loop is CSAREFKAGNEQYF. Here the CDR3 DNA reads TGCAGTGCTAGAGAGTTCAAGGCAGGGAACGAGCAGTACTTC.

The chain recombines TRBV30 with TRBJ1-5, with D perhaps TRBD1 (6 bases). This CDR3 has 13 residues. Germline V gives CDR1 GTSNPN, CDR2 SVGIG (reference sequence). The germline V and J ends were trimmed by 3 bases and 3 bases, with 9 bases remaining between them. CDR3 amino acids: CAWRGTPNQPQHF. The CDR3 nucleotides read TGTGCCTGGAGGGGGACACCCAATCAGCCCCAGCATTTT. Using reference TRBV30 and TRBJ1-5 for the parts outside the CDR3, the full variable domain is SQTIHQWPATLVQPVGSPLSLECTVEGTSNPNLYWYRQAAGRGLQLLFYSVGIGQISSEVPQNLSASRPQDRQFILSSKKLLLSDSGFYLCAWRGTPNQPQHFGDGTRLSIL.

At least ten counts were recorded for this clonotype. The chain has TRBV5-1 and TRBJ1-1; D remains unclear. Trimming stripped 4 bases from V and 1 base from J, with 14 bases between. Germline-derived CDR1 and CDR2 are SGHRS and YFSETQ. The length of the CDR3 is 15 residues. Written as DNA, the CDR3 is TGCGCCAGCAGCAAGGGAGCGAGTCCGAACACTGAAGCTTTCTTT. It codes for CASSKGASPNTEAFF.

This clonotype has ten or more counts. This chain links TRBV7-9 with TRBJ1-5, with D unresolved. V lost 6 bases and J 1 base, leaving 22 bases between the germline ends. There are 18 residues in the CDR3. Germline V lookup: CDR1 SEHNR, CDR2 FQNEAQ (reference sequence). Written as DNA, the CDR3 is TGTGCCAGCAGGAAGCCTAACGAGCCGGGTTGGAGCAATCAGCCCCAGCATTTT. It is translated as CASRKPNEPGWSNQPQHF.

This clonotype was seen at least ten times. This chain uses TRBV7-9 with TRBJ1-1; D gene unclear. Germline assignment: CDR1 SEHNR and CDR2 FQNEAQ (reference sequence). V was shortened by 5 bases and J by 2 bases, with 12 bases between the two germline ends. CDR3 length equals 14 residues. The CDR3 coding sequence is TGTGCCAGCAGCAACGACATGTTCAACACTGAAGCTTTCTTT. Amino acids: CASSNDMFNTEAFF. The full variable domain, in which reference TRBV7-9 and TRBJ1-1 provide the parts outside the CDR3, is DTGVSQNPRHKITKRGQNVTFRCDPISEHNRLYWYRQTLGQGPEFLTYFQNEAQLEKSRLLSDRFSAERPKGSFSTLEIQRTEQGDSAMYLCASSNDMFNTEAFFGQGTRLTVV.

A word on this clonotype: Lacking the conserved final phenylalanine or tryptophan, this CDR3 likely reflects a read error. The CDR3 loop reads CASSERGGVNTEAFL. In nucleotides, the CDR3 is TGTGCCAGCAGTGAACGTGGGGGAGTGAACACTGAAGCTTTCCTT. The chain combines TRBV25-1 with TRBJ1-1; possibly TRBD1 for D (5 bases). The CDR3 is 15 amino acids. CDR1 and CDR2 (germline): MGHDK, SYGVNS. V was pared by 2 bases and J by 0 bases, with 10 bases between.

CDR3 sequence reads: CASCKGAVGYTF. The DNA for the CDR3 is TGTGCCAGCTGTAAGGGAGCAGTTGGCTACACCTTC. The V call is TRBV6-5, the J call TRBJ1-2; no clear D gene. The CDR3 sequence is 12 residues long. Germline CDR1 reads MNHEY; CDR2 reads SVGAGI. Trimming took 8 bases from V and 7 from J, leaving 14 bases between them.

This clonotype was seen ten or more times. CDR3: CASSLGLAGGKTGELFF. The CDR3 region has the DNA TGTGCCAGCAGCTTGGGTCTAGCGGGAGGAAAAACCGGGGAGCTGTTTTTT. The gene calls are TRBV7-9 and TRBJ2-2, with 11 bases fitting TRBD2. The CDR3 has 17 amino acids. Germline lookup yields CDR1 SEHNR and CDR2 FQNEAQ (reference sequence). Trimming took 3 bases from V and 5 from J; bases not matched to a gene: 8.

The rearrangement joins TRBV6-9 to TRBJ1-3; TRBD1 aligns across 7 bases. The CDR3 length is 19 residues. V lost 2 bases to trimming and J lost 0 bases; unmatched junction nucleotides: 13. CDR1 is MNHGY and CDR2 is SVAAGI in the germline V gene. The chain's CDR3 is CASSYPQGSPLFSGNTIYF. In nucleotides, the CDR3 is TGTGCCAGCAGTTATCCACAGGGGTCCCCTTTATTCTCTGGAAACACCATATATTTT.

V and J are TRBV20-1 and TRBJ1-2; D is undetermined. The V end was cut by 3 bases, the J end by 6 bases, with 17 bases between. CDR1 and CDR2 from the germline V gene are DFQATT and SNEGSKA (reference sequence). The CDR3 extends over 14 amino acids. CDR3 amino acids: CSASLDPGEDGYTF. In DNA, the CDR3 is TGCAGTGCTAGCTTAGATCCGGGAGAGGATGGCTACACCTTC.

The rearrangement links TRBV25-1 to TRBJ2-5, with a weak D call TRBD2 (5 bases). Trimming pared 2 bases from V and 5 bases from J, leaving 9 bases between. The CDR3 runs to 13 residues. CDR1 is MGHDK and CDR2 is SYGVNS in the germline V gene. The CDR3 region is CASSETSFETQYF. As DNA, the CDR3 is TGTGCCAGCAGTGAAACTAGTTTCGAGACCCAGTACTTC.

The CDR3, as DNA: TGTGCCAGCAGCTTAGACACCTCTTATGGCTACACCTTC. Protein: CASSLDTSYGYTF. The chain has TRBV7-9 and TRBJ1-2; D gene uncertain. CDR3 length equals 13 residues. The germline V gene has CDR1 SEHNR and CDR2 FQNEAQ (reference sequence). Trimming pared 1 base from V and 5 bases from J, leaving 8 bases between.

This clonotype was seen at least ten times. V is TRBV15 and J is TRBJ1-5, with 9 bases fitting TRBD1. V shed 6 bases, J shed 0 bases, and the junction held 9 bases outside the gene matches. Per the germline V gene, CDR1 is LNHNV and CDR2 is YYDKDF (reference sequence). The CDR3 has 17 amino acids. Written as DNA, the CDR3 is TGTGCCACCAGGGGGACAGGGAATTTCCATAGCAATCAGCCCCAGCATTTT. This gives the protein CATRGTGNFHSNQPQHF.

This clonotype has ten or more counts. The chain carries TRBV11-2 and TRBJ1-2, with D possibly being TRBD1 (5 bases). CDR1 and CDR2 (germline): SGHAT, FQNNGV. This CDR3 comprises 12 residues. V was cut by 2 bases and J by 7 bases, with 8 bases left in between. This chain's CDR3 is CASSLSRVGYTF. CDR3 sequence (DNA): TGTGCCAGCAGCTTAAGCAGGGTTGGCTACACCTTC.

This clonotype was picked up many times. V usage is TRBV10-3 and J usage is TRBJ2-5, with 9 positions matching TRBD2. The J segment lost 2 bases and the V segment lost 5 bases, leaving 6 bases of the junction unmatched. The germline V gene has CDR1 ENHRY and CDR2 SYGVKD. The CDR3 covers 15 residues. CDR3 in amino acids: CAISLAGVKQETQYF. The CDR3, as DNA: TGTGCCATCAGTTTAGCGGGAGTAAAGCAAGAGACCCAGTACTTC.

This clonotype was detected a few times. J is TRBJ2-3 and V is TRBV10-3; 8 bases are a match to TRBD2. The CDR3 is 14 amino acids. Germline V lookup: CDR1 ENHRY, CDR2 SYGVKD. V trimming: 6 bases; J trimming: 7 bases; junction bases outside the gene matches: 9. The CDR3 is CAISSTSGRYTQYF. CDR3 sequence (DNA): TGTGCCATCAGCTCAACTAGCGGACGATATACGCAGTATTTT.

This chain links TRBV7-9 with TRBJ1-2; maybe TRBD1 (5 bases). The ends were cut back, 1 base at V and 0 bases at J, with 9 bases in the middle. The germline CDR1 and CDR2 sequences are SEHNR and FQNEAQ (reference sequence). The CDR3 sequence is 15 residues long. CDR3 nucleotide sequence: TGTGCCAGCAGCTTAGGGGGACCGACTAACTATGGCTACACCTTC. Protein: CASSLGGPTNYGYTF.

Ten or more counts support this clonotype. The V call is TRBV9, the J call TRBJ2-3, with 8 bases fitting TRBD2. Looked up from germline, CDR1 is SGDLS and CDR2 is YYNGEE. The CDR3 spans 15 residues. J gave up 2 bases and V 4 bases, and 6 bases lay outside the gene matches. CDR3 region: CASSLGLGDTDTQYF. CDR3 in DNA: TGTGCCAGCAGCTTGGGACTAGGAGACACAGATACGCAGTATTTT.

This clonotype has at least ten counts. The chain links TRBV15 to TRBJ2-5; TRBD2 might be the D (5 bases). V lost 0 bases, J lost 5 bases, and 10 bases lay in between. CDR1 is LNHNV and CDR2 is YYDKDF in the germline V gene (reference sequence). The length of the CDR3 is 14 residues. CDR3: CATSREGSAETQYF. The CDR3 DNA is TGTGCCACCAGCAGAGAGGGTAGCGCGGAGACCCAGTACTTC.

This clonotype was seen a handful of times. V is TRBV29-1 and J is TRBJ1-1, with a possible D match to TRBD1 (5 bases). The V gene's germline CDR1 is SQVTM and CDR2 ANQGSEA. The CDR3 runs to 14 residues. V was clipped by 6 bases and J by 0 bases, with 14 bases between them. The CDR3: CSVIPGGLNTEAFF. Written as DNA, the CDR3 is TGCAGCGTGATCCCGGGGGGATTGAACACTGAAGCTTTCTTT. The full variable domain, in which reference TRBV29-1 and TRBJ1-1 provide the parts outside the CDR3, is SAVISQKPSRDICQRGTSLTIQCQVDSQVTMMFWYRQQPGQSLTLIATANQGSEATYESGFVIDKFPISRPNLTFSTLTVSNMSPEDSSIYLCSVIPGGLNTEAFFGQGTRLTVV.